The 29 T cell receptor beta chains listed next were all sequenced from one sample in a study of blood T cells in healthy people across ages. Next came a second PCR, run for roughly 6 to 11 cycles, which used a sample-barcoded 5' primer along with a J-beta primer mix. TCRdb re-called the 5' RACE reads with MiXCR, one entry per CDR3 protein. The sample records almost 550,000 distinct CDR3 sequences, around 24% being singletons. These data also formed part of another study, on T cells of mothers and their children.

Sequenced: blood. These receptors all stem from a boy aged 10-17 years in good health.

The chain couples TRBV10-3 to TRBJ2-7, with TRBD2 matching 12 bases. This CDR3 has 14 residues. The germline gives CDR1 ENHRY, CDR2 SYGVKD. V was clipped by 6 bases and J by 2 bases; unmatched bases: 2. The CDR3 nucleotides read TGTGCCATCAGCGGACTAGCGGGGACCTACGAGCAGTACTTC. Protein product: CAISGLAGTYEQYF.

This chain links TRBV25-1 with TRBJ2-7, with TRBD1 identical over 7 bases. With 2 bases clipped from V and 5 bases from J, the junction kept 3 bases outside the gene matches. The CDR3 is 13 residues long. Germline loops: CDR1 MGHDK, CDR2 SYGVNS. This CDR3 reads CASSESGTDEQYF. The CDR3 DNA reads TGTGCCAGCAGTGAAAGTGGGACAGACGAGCAGTACTTC.

V is TRBV7-3 and J is TRBJ1-2; 8 nucleotides line up with TRBD1. Germline lookup yields CDR1 SGHTA and CDR2 FQGTGA. The CDR3 runs 15 residues. V lost 2 bases and J lost 10; bases outside the gene matches: 12. The DNA for the CDR3 is TGTGCCAGCAGCTTAGTCGGGACAGGCTGGGAAGCCTACACCTTC. Translation: CASSLVGTGWEAYTF.

The genes are TRBV2 and TRBJ1-1; TRBD1 agrees at 8 bases. V lost 7 bases to trimming and J lost 2 bases; unmatched junction nucleotides: 12. The V gene's germline CDR1 is SNHLY and CDR2 FYNNEI. This CDR3 has 16 residues. CDR3 amino acids: CASTQDQGALNTEAFF. The DNA of the CDR3 is TGTGCCAGCACCCAAGACCAGGGGGCCTTAAACACTGAAGCTTTCTTT. The entire variable domain, with the rest obtained from reference TRBV2 and TRBJ1-1, is as follows: EPEVTQTPSHQVTQMGQEVILRCVPISNHLYFYWYRQILGQKVEFLVSFYNNEISEKSEIFDDQFSVERPDGSNFTLKIRSTKLEDSAMYFCASTQDQGALNTEAFFGQGTRLTVV.

This clonotype came up a few times. The genes are TRBV12-3 or TRBV12-4 and TRBJ2-5, with D possibly called TRBD1 or TRBD2 (6 bases each). The CDR3 is 11 amino acids. Trimming took 2 bases from V and 10 from J, leaving 8 bases between them. CDR3 sequence reads: CASSLRGDQYF. The CDR3 DNA follows: TGTGCCAGCAGTTTAAGGGGGGACCAGTACTTC.

As concerns this clonotype: The junction departs from the called germline gene at one end, perhaps through a read error. The rearrangement links TRBV7-2 to TRBJ1-4; D is perhaps TRBD1 (6 bases). The CDR3 totals 11 residues. Germline CDR1 and CDR2: SGHTA and FQGNSA. CDR3 sequence reads: CASRGAGQPSF. The CDR3 DNA reads as TGTGCCAGCAGGGGGGCTGGACAACCGTCTTTT.

The rearrangement joins TRBV14 to TRBJ1-1; TRBD1 matches at 9 bases. The ends lost 4 bases at V and 5 bases at J; junction bases unmatched: 8. The CDR3 covers 15 residues. Germline CDR1 SGHDN, CDR2 FVKESK. The CDR3 protein is CASSRVGTGRTEAFF. CDR3 nucleotide sequence: TGTGCCAGCAGCCGCGTTGGGACAGGGAGAACTGAAGCTTTCTTT.

The gene calls are TRBV27 and TRBJ1-5, with no clear D. V shed 3 bases and J shed 5 bases, with 8 bases lying between them. Germline V CDR1 and CDR2: MNHEY, SMNVEV (reference sequence). The CDR3 runs to 13 residues. The CDR3 DNA follows: TGTGCCAGCAGTTTGGGCAGAGATCAGCCCCAGCATTTT. Translating gives CASSLGRDQPQHF.

The J gene is TRBJ2-1, the V gene TRBV9, with D unresolved. Germline CDR1 is SGDLS and CDR2 is YYNGEE. The CDR3 is 13 residues long. V lost 0 bases and J 5 bases, leaving 6 bases between the germline ends. The CDR3 bases are TGTGCCAGCAGCGTAGATTCTCACAATGAGCAGTTCTTC. The encoded protein is CASSVDSHNEQFF.

V and J are TRBV28 and TRBJ2-3; no definite D call. The CDR3 is 14 amino acids. V was trimmed by 3 bases and J by 4 bases, leaving 11 bases between them. Germline CDR1 reads MDHEN; CDR2 reads SYDVKM. The CDR3 is CASSFLGSADTQYF. Written as DNA, the CDR3 is TGTGCCAGCAGTTTTTTGGGGTCGGCAGATACGCAGTATTTT.

This clonotype was counted ten times or more. This chain connects TRBV29-1 to TRBJ2-4; a weak D match, TRBD1 (5 bases). Germline V lookup: CDR1 SQVTM, CDR2 ANQGSEA. CDR3 length equals 14 residues. The ends were cut back, 4 bases at V and 0 bases at J, with 10 bases in the middle. For the CDR3, the DNA is TGCAGCGTTGGCGACAGACTAGCCAAAAACATTCAGTACTTC. It encodes CSVGDRLAKNIQYF.

This clonotype appeared a single time. The V gene is TRBV4-2, the J gene TRBJ1-5, with D maybe TRBD1 (5 bases). CDR1 LGHNA and CDR2 YNFKEQ come from the germline V gene. The length of the CDR3 is 15 residues. V was clipped by 0 bases and J by 6 bases, with 12 bases between them. CDR3 nucleotide sequence: TGTGCCAGCAGCCAAGATTTGGCAGGGAGTCAGCCCCAGCATTTT. It translates to CASSQDLAGSQPQHF.

This clonotype turned up a few times. V is TRBV28 and J is TRBJ2-7; a weak D match, TRBD2 (5 bases). Trimming removed 7 bases from V and 7 bases from J, with 11 bases in between. This CDR3 region has 11 residues. The germline CDR1 and CDR2 sequences are MDHEN and SYDVKM. This chain's CDR3 is CASTLRGEQYF. CDR3 DNA: TGTGCCAGCACCTTACGGGGAGAGCAGTACTTC.

This rearrangement joins TRBV7-6 to TRBJ2-1; no clear D gene. Germline V gives CDR1 SGHVS, CDR2 FNYEAQ. V lost 5 bases and J 0 bases, leaving 8 bases between the germline ends. CDR3 size: 14 residues. The CDR3 protein is CASSASSSYNEQFF. CDR3 DNA: TGTGCCAGCAGCGCCAGCAGCTCCTACAATGAGCAGTTCTTC.

In this sample, this clonotype turned up a few times. CDR3 nucleotides: TGCAGCGTGTCGGTTAAGGAGACCCAGTACTTC. Its protein is CSVSVKETQYF. The V gene is TRBV29-1, the J gene TRBJ2-5; D is undetermined. V lost 6 bases and J 5 bases, leaving 10 bases between the germline ends. This CDR3 has 11 amino acids. Looked up from germline, CDR1 is SQVTM and CDR2 is ANQGSEA.

Remarks on this clonotype: It may be a read error: a sequence one base away is much more abundant. The CDR3 bases are TGTGCCAGCAGTTACGCCTACGAGCAGTGCTTC. Its protein product is CASSYAYEQCF. The chain joins TRBV6-2 or TRBV6-3 to TRBJ2-7, with D uncertain. The CDR3 has 11 amino acids. Germline assignment: CDR1 MNHEY and CDR2 SVGEGT.

This clonotype was found a few times. Sequence at one end of the junction differs from germline and may be a read error. For the CDR3, the DNA is TGTGCCAGCGGTTTCCCCAGTGCAACCTACGAGCAGTACTTC. This gives the protein CASGFPSATYEQYF. This chain connects TRBV12-3 or TRBV12-4 to TRBJ2-7; D remains unclear. The CDR3 has 14 amino acids.

The V and J genes are TRBV5-5 and TRBJ2-7; the D gene is possibly TRBD2 (5 bases). The CDR3 runs to 17 residues. CDR1 and CDR2 (germline): SGHKS, YYEKEE (reference sequence). The V end was cut by 4 bases, the J end by 0 bases, with 20 bases between. The CDR3 here is CASSLALSVGSSYEQYF. The CDR3, as DNA: TGTGCCAGCAGCCTCGCGCTCTCCGTGGGGAGCTCCTACGAGCAGTACTTC.

The chain employs TRBV20-1 and TRBJ1-3; 9 positions agree with TRBD1. Germline V gene lookup returns CDR1 DFQATT and CDR2 SNEGSKA (reference sequence). The CDR3 is 12 residues long. V dropped 5 bases and J dropped 8; count of bases not matched to a gene: 4. DNA of the CDR3: TGCAGTGCTCAGGGACAGGGCGACACCATATATTTT. Its protein is CSAQGQGDTIYF.

The V call is TRBV4-2, the J call TRBJ2-7, with 9 bases identical to TRBD2. The CDR3 has 15 residues. V lost 0 bases and J lost 4; bases outside the gene matches: 4. Germline V gene sequence: CDR1 LGHNA, CDR2 YNFKEQ. The CDR3 DNA is TGTGCCAGCAGCCAAGATCTAGCGGGACCTTACGAGCAGTACTTC. Translated: CASSQDLAGPYEQYF.

CDR3 residues: CASSQVQNNEQFF. The CDR3 nucleotides read TGCGCCAGCAGCCAAGTGCAGAACAATGAGCAGTTCTTC. The chain carries TRBV4-1 and TRBJ2-1; no firm D call. The length of the CDR3 is 13 residues. The germline gives CDR1 MGHRA, CDR2 YSYEKL. With 1 base removed from V and 5 bases from J, the gap between germline ends came to 6 bases.

There are a few counts of this clonotype. The chain recombines TRBV7-9 with TRBJ2-1; perhaps TRBD1 as D (5 bases). The CDR3 contains 16 residues. Trimming took off 2 bases at V and 4 bases at J, with 15 bases between the two ends. CDR1 and CDR2 (germline): SEHNR, FQNEAQ (reference sequence). The CDR3 loop reads CASSLTRAVTYNEQFF. In DNA form, the CDR3 reads TGTGCCAGCAGCTTAACCAGGGCGGTGACGTACAATGAGCAGTTCTTC.

This clonotype was seen more than once but under ten times. The rearrangement uses TRBV15 and TRBJ1-4; possible D gene TRBD1, 5 bases. CDR1 and CDR2 from the germline V gene are LNHNV and YYDKDF (reference sequence). With 5 bases removed from V and 5 bases from J, the gap between germline ends came to 15 bases. This CDR3 region has 15 residues. The CDR3 DNA sequence: TGTGCCACCAGCCCCTCCGAGGGGCTCAATGAAAAACTGTTTTTT. As protein: CATSPSEGLNEKLFF. The whole variable domain, filled in from reference TRBV15 and TRBJ1-4, reads DAMVIQNPRYQVTQFGKPVTLSCSQTLNHNVMYWYQQKSSQAPKLLFHYYDKDFNNEADTPDNFQSRRPNTSFCFLDIRSPGLGDTAMYLCATSPSEGLNEKLFFGSGTQLSVL.

This CDR3 reads CASSDLVRLSSYEQYF. DNA for the CDR3: TGTGCCAGCAGTGACCTGGTACGTCTGAGCTCCTACGAGCAGTACTTC. The chain recombines TRBV2 with TRBJ2-7, with unresolved D. Germline V CDR1 and CDR2: SNHLY, FYNNEI. The CDR3 sequence is 16 residues long. V was pared by 3 bases and J by 0 bases, with 15 bases between.

This clonotype was detected a few times. The CDR3 DNA follows: TGTGCCAGCAGTTATACGGACAGGAAACCCTACGAGCAGTACTTC. Translation: CASSYTDRKPYEQYF. V is TRBV6-6 and J is TRBJ2-1, with 7 bases fitting TRBD1. The J call may be faulty, since TRBJ2-7 better matches the DNA end. This CDR3 contains 15 residues. Germline assignment: CDR1 MNHNY and CDR2 SVGAGI (reference sequence).

V gene TRBV20-1 combines with J gene TRBJ2-3, with D possibly matching TRBD2 (5 bases). Germline V gives CDR1 DFQATT, CDR2 SNEGSKA (reference sequence). The CDR3 runs 15 residues. V lost 5 bases, J lost 2 bases, and 17 bases lay in between. The CDR3 loop reads CSAPNGNTVTDTQYF. As DNA, the CDR3 is TGCAGTGCTCCCAACGGGAACACCGTCACAGATACGCAGTATTTT.

V and J are TRBV28 and TRBJ2-5, with D perhaps matching TRBD1 (5 bases). The end of the DNA is better explained by TRBJ2-7, so the J call may be wrong. Per germline, CDR1 MDHEN and CDR2 SYDVKM. This CDR3 comprises 15 residues. This CDR3 is CASSLWRRDSYEQYF. The CDR3 DNA is TGTGCCAGCAGTTTATGGCGCAGGGACTCCTACGAGCAGTACTTC.

The genes are TRBV3-1 and TRBJ1-5; no reliable D call. Germline assignment: CDR1 LGHDT and CDR2 YNNKEL (reference sequence). The CDR3 has 13 residues. Trimming left V 0 bases short and J 6 bases short, with 6 bases between. This CDR3 reads CASSQEVSQPQHF. The CDR3 coding sequence is TGTGCCAGCAGCCAAGAAGTTAGTCAGCCCCAGCATTTT.

This clonotype was recorded many times. The chain uses TRBV5-1 and TRBJ2-7, with D uncertain. The CDR3 is 14 amino acids. The V gene's germline CDR1 is SGHRS and CDR2 YFSETQ. V was trimmed by 2 bases and J by 2 bases, leaving 11 bases between them. The CDR3, as DNA: TGCGCCAGCAGCTTTGGGGTTAATACCTACGAGCAGTACTTC. Translated, it gives CASSFGVNTYEQYF.